One sample yielded the 3 T cell receptor beta chains listed below, sequenced in a study of OX40 agonist ivuxolimab in advanced cancers. The repertoire was sequenced with immunoSEQ multiplex PCR; TCRdb's copy has only in-frame clones and lacks some. The sample records 65,000 to 80,000 clones, roughly 80% being singletons. The specimen comprised CD4+ or CD8+ T cells sorted from blood, sampled in a trial of the OX40 agonist ivuxolimab. The receptors were sampled from an adult with an advanced solid tumor such as melanoma, head and neck, liver or kidney cancer.

This clone has at least ten counts. The chain has TRBV7-9 and TRBJ1-4; D is unresolved. The CDR3 covers 14 residues. CDR1 SEHNR and CDR2 FQNEAQ come from the germline V gene (reference sequence). The V and J ends lost 5 bases and 0 bases respectively, with 7 bases between them. This CDR3 is CASSRASTNEKLFF. The CDR3 coding sequence is TGTGCCAGCAGCCGCGCTTCAACTAATGAAAAACTGTTTTTT.

This clone occurred once. This chain links TRBV19 with TRBJ2-1; D might be TRBD2 (5 bases). The germline V gene encodes CDR1 LNHDA and CDR2 SQIVND (reference sequence). The CDR3 sequence is 13 residues long. V dropped 5 bases and J dropped 7 bases, with 12 bases sitting between them. The CDR3 DNA reads TGTGCCAGTAGTTTCGGACTCGAAAATGAGCAGTTCTTC. Translation gives CASSFGLENEQFF.

V and J are TRBV2 and TRBJ2-1, with 11 bases matching TRBD2. CDR3 length equals 14 residues. Unmatched junction bases numbered 9, after V lost 7 bases and J lost 10 bases. Germline V gene lookup returns CDR1 SNHLY and CDR2 FYNNEI. The CDR3 region is CASTSLLAGEEQFF. The CDR3 DNA reads as TGTGCCAGCACCTCCCTACTAGCGGGGGAAGAGCAGTTCTTC.